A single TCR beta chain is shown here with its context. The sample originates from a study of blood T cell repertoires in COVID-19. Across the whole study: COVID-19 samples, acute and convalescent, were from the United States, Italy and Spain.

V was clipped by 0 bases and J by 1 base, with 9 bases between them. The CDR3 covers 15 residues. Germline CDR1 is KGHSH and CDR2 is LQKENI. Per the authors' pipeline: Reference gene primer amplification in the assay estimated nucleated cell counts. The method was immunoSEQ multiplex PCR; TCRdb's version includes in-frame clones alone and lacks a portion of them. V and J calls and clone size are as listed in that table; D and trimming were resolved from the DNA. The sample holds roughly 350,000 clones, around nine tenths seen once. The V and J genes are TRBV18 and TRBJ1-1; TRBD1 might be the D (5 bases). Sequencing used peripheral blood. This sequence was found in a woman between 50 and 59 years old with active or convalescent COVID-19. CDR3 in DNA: TGTGCCAGCTCACCACCGGCAGGGTGGAACACTGAAGCTTTCTTT. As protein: CASSPPAGWNTEAFF.